Following are 6 T cell receptor beta chains from one sample sequenced in a study of blood T cell repertoires in COVID-19 (dated by TCRdb to between 2020 and 2021). The method behind the library was the immunoSEQ multiplex PCR assay. Here the immuneACCESS table is served through TCRdb, limited to in-frame sequences with V and J called. Missing clones are a known gap in these copies; in checked studies unresolved V genes cover under half, and the rest lacks a known reason. The sample includes approximately 500,000 clones, with roughly nine tenths observed a single time. Of the sample, roughly 7.3% is held by the ten largest clones. The sequenced sample was peripheral blood. The receptors were sampled from a woman aged 45-65 years with COVID-19, enrolled during active disease.

The chain uses TRBV19 and TRBJ1-3; D is unresolved. Germline values: CDR1 LNHDA, CDR2 SQIVND (reference sequence). CDR3 size: 17 residues. V shed 10 bases and J shed 0 bases, with 22 bases lying between them. The CDR3 DNA reads as TGTGCCACTCAGACCGGGGTTGAGCCCGTCTCTGGAAACACCATATATTTT. The encoded protein is CATQTGVEPVSGNTIYF.

The V call is TRBV5-1, the J call TRBJ2-5; D is perhaps TRBD1 (5 bases). Trimming pared 1 base from V and 3 bases from J, leaving 13 bases between. The CDR3 covers 15 residues. Per the germline V gene, CDR1 is SGHRS and CDR2 is YFSETQ. The CDR3 nucleotides are TGCGCCAGCAGCTTGAGACAGCCGAATAAAGAGACCCAGTACTTC. Protein product: CASSLRQPNKETQYF.

This rearrangement joins TRBV19 to TRBJ2-7; 7 bases agree with TRBD1. V was clipped by 5 bases and J by 3 bases; unmatched bases: 13. From germline, CDR1 is LNHDA and CDR2 SQIVND (reference sequence). The CDR3 consists of 16 residues. The CDR3 coding sequence is TGTGCCAGTAGTGATTCAACCGGGACAGCCTTCTACGAGCAGTACTTC. Its translation is CASSDSTGTAFYEQYF.

The V and J genes are TRBV7-2 and TRBJ1-1; 10 bases fit TRBD1. The CDR3 extends over 13 amino acids. The germline V gene encodes CDR1 SGHTA and CDR2 FQGNSA. The trim removed 7 bases at V and 7 bases at J, leaving 6 bases unmatched. The CDR3 DNA is TGTGCCAGCACCGACAGGGGGCCTTATGAAGCTTTCTTT. It yields the protein CASTDRGPYEAFF.

The chain joins TRBV9 to TRBJ2-2; 7 nucleotides align to TRBD2. With 0 bases clipped from V and 7 bases from J, the junction kept 6 bases outside the gene matches. Germline CDR1 SGDLS, CDR2 YYNGEE. The CDR3 loop spans 15 amino acids. The CDR3 nucleotides are TGTGCCAGCAGCGTAGGGCTAGCGGACTTCGGGGAGCTGTTTTTT. It translates to CASSVGLADFGELFF.

This chain links TRBV18 with TRBJ1-5; tentative D call: TRBD1 (6 bases). This CDR3 comprises 14 residues. Per germline, CDR1 KGHSH and CDR2 LQKENI. With 3 bases removed from V and 4 bases from J, the gap between germline ends came to 10 bases. The CDR3 DNA reads as TGTGCCAGCTCACCTAGTAGGGGGAATCAGCCCCAGCATTTT. Residues: CASSPSRGNQPQHF.